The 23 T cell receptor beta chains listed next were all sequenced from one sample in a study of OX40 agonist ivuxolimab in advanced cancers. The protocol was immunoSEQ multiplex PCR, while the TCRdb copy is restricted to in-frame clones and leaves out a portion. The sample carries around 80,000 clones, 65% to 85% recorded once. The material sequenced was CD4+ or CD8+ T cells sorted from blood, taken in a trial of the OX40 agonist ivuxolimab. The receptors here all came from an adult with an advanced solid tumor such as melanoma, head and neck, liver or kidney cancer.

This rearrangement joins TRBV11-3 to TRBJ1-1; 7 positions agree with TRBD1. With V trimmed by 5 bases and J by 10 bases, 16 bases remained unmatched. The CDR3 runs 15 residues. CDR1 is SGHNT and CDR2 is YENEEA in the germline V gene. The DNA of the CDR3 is TGTGCCAGCAGCGCTCTACAGGGGAGGTCTGGAGTAGCTTTCTTT. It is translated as CASSALQGRSGVAFF.

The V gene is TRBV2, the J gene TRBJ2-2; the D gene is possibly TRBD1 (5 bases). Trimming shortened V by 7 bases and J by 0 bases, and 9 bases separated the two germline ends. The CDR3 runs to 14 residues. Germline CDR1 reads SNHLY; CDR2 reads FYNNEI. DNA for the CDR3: TGTGCCAGCACTAGGACACCGAACACCGGGGAGCTGTTTTTT. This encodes CASTRTPNTGELFF.

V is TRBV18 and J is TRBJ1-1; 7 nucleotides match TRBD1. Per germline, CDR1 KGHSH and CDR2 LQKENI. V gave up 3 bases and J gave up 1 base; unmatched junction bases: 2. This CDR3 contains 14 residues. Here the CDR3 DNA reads TGTGCCAGCTCACCGGGACAGAAGAACACTGAAGCTTTCTTT. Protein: CASSPGQKNTEAFF.

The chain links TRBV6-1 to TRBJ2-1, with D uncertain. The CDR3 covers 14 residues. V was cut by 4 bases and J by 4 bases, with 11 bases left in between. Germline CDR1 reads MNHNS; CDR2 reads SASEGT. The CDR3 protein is CASSGAFDYNEQFF. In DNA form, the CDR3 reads TGTGCCAGCAGTGGAGCTTTTGATTACAATGAGCAGTTCTTC.

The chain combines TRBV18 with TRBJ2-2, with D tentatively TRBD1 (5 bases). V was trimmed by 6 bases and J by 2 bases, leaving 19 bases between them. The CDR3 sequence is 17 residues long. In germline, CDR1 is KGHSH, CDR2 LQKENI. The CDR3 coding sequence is TGTGCCAGCTCCTCAAGGGCGACAGATTTTAACACCGGGGAGCTGTTTTTT. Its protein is CASSSRATDFNTGELFF.

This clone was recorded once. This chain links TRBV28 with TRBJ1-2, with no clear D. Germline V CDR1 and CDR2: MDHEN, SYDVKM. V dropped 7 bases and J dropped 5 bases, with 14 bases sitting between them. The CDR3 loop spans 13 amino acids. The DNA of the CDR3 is TGTGCCAGCACTTACCTAGGGTTGTATGGCTACACCTTC. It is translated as CASTYLGLYGYTF.

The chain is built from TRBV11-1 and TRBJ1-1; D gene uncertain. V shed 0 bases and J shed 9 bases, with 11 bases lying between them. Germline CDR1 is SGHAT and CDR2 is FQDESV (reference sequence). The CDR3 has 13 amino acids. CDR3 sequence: CASSLAEGKQAFF. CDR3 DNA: TGTGCCAGCAGCTTAGCCGAGGGCAAGCAAGCTTTCTTT. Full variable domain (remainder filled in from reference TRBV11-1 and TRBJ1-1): EAEVAQSPRYKITEKSQAVAFWCDPISGHATLYWYRQILGQGPELLVQFQDESVVDDSQLPKDRFSAERLKGVDSTLKIQPAELGDSAMYLCASSLAEGKQAFFGQGTRLTVV.

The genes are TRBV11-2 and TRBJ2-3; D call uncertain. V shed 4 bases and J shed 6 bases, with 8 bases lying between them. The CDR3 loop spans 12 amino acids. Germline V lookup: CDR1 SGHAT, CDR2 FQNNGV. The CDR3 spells CASSSLSDTQYF. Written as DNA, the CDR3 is TGTGCCAGCAGCTCCCTTAGTGATACGCAGTATTTT.

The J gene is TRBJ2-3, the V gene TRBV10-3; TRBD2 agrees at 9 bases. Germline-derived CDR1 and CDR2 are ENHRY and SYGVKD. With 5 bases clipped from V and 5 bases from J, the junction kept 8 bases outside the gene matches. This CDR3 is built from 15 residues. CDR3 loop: CAISQAGGLGDTQYF. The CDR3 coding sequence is TGTGCCATCAGTCAAGCGGGGGGCCTCGGAGATACGCAGTATTTT.

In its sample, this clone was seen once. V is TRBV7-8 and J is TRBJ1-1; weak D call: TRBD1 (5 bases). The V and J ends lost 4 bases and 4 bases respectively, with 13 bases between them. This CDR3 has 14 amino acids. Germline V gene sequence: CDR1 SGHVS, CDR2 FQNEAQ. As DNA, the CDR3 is TGTGCCAGCAGCTCCGTGGGGGTTGGCACTGAAGCTTTCTTT. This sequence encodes CASSSVGVGTEAFF. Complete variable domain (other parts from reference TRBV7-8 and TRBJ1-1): GAGVSQSPRYKVAKRGQDVALRCDPISGHVSLFWYQQALGQGPEFLTYFQNEAQLDKSGLPSDRFFAERPEGSVSTLKIQRTQQEDSAVYLCASSSVGVGTEAFFGQGTRLTVV.

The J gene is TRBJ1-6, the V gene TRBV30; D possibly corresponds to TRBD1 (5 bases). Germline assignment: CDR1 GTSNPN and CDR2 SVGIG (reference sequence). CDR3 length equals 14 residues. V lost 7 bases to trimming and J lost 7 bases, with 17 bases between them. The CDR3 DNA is TGTGCCTCCAGGGTCGGCCCCACAAATTCACCCCTCCACTTT. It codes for CASRVGPTNSPLHF.

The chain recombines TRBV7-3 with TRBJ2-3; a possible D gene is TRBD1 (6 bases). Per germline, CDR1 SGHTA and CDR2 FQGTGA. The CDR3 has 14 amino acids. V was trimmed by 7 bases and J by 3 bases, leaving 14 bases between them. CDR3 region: CASNTGSSTDTQYF. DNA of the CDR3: TGTGCCAGCAACACAGGGAGTAGTACAGATACGCAGTATTTT.

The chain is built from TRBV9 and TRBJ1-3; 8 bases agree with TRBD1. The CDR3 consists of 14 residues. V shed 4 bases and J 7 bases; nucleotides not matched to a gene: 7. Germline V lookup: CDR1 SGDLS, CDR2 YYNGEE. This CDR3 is CASSSRTGRNTIYF. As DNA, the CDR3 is TGTGCCAGCAGCTCCCGGACAGGGCGGAACACCATATATTTT.

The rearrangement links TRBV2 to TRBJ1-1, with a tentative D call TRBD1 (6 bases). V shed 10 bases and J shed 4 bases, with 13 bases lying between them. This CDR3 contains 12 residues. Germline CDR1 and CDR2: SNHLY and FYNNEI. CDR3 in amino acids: CATYRVGTEAFF. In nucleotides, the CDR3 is TGTGCCACCTACAGGGTTGGCACTGAAGCTTTCTTT.

CDR3 loop: CASSYSALPSTDTQYF. DNA for the CDR3: TGTGCCAGCAGTTACTCCGCCCTCCCTAGCACAGATACGCAGTATTTT. The chain has TRBV6-5 and TRBJ2-3; D is ambiguous. The V end was cut by 0 bases, the J end by 0 bases, with 10 bases between. CDR1 and CDR2 (germline): MNHEY, SVGAGI. The CDR3 is made up of 16 amino acids.

The CDR3 DNA reads TGTGCCAGCAGCGTAGCGGCCGGGGTGAACACCGGGGAGCTGTTTTTT. Protein: CASSVAAGVNTGELFF. This chain joins TRBV9 and TRBJ2-2; D is perhaps TRBD2 (5 bases). V gave up 0 bases and J gave up 1 base, with 10 bases separating them. The CDR3 is 16 amino acids. Germline V gene sequence: CDR1 SGDLS, CDR2 YYNGEE.

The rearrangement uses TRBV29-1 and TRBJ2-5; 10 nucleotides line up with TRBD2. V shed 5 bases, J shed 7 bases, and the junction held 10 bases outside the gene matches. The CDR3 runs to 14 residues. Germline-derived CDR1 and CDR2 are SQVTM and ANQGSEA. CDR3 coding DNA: TGCAGCGTTAGTAGCGGGGGGTCCCAGGGGACCCAGTACTTC. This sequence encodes CSVSSGGSQGTQYF.

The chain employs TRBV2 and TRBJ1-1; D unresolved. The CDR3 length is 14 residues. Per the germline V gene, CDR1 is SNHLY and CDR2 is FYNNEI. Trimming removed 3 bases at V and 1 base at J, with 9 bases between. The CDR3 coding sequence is TGTGCCAGCAGTGAGGGGATTGGGAACACTGAAGCTTTCTTT. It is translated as CASSEGIGNTEAFF.

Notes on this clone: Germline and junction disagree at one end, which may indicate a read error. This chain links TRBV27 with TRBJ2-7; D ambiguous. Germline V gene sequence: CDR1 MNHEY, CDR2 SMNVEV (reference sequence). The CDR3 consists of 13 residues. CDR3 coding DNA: TGTGCCAGCAGTTTATTAGTCGGACGCGAGCGGTACTTC. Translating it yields CASSLLVGRERYF.

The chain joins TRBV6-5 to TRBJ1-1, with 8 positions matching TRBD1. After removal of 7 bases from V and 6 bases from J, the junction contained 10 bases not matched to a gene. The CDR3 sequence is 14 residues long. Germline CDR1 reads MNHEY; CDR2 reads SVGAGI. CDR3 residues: CASNERDRRPEAFF. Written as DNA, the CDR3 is TGTGCCAGCAATGAGCGGGACAGGAGACCTGAAGCTTTCTTT.

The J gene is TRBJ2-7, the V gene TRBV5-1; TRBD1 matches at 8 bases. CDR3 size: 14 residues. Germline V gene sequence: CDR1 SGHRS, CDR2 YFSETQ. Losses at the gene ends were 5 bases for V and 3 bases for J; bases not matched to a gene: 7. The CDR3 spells CASRPGTGNYEQYF. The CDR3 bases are TGCGCCAGCAGGCCCGGGACAGGTAACTACGAGCAGTACTTC.

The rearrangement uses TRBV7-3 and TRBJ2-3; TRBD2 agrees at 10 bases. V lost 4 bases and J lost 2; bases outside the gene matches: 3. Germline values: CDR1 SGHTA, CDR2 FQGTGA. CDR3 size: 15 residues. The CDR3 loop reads CASSSGLADTDTQYF. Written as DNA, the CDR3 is TGTGCCAGCAGCTCCGGACTAGCGGACACAGATACGCAGTATTTT.

DNA for the CDR3: TGTGCCAGCGAATCACGGGGGTTTTCTGGCGAGCAGTACTTC. This codes for CASESRGFSGEQYF. The chain carries TRBV6-5 and TRBJ2-7, with D perhaps matching TRBD2 (6 bases). Per the germline V gene, CDR1 is MNHEY and CDR2 is SVGAGI. V dropped 8 bases and J dropped 6 bases, with 20 bases sitting between them. The CDR3 runs to 14 residues.